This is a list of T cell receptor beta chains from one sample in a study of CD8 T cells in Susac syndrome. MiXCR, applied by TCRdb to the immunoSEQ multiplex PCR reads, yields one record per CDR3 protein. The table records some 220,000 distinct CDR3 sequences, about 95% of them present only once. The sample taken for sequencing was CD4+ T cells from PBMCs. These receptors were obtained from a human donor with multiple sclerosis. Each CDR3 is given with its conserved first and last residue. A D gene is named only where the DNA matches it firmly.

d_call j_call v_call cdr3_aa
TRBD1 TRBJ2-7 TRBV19 CASRAQGAWEQYF
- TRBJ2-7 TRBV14 CASSQIPRAEQYF
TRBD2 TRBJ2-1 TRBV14 CASSRRLAGGPEQFF
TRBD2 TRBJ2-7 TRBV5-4 CASSLPPGLAGYEQYF
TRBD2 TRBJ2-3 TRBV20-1 CSARDPSGIYRDTQYF
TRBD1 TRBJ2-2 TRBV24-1 CATSDPGQGKHGELFF
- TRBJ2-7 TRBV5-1 CASSLASQPVYEQYF
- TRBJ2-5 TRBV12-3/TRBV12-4 CASSRTETQYF
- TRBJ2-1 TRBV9 CASSVAADNNEQFF
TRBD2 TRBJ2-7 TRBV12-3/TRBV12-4 CASSTYGTSGILEQYF
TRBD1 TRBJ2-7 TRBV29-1 CSVPPFQGDSYEQYF
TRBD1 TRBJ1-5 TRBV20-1 CSAGGQASNQPQHF
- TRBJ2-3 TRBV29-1 CSVESRLGLTDTQYF
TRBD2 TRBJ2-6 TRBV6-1 CASRRLAGVVASGANVLTF
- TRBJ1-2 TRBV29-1 CSVEDRQDGYTF
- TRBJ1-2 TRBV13 CASSNGNYGYTF
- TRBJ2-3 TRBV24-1 CATSDSIGGDADTQYF
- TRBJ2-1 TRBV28 CASSPQTITFYNEQFF
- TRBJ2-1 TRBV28 CASSFTLKRYNEQFF
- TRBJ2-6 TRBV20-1 CSAFTSSGGSGANVLTF
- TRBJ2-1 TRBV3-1 CASSQDPKYNEQFF
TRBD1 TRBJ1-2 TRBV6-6 CASSYGRGLGYTF
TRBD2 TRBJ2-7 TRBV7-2 CASSSRSGINEQYF
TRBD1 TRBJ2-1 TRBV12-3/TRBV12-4 CASTSGGSYNEQFF
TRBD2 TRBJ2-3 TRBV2 CASRPGLAATDTQYF
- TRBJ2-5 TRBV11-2 CASSSGGRWEETQYF
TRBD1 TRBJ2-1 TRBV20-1 CSASNRGVYNEQFF
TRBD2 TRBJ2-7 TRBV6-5 CASSSRLAGTYEQYF
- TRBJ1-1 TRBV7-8 CASSLKGGEAFF
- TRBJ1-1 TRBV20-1 CSARTANTEAFF
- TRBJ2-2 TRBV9 CASTEGNTGELFF
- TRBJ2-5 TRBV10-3 CAIRSGFSPETQYF
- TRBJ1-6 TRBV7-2 CASIRSVLGGSPLHF